The T cell receptor beta chain described here comes from a study of shared T cell receptors in the human thymus. Clones were sequenced by immunoSEQ multiplex PCR, and TCRdb holds only the in-frame ones, with some missing. The table lists roughly 660,000 clones, roughly 90% of them singletons, with around 0.01% in the top ten. Germline V gene data show CDR1 as LGHNA and CDR2 as YSLEER. CDR3 size: 16 residues. The V gene lost 3 bases and the J gene lost 0 bases, with 13 bases spanning the gap. This sample also appeared in a second study, on human thymus T cells. This second study notes: During corrective heart surgery, resections were taken, and the thymus tissue came from them. Overlap was high between thymic repertoires from unrelated individuals, as reported in related research.

The rearrangement links TRBV4-3 to TRBJ2-3; D is possibly TRBD2 (5 bases). The source is a boy in the first two years of life with a congenital heart defect. Sequencing input: thymocytes. This CDR3 reads CASSQARADSTDTQYF. DNA of the CDR3: TGCGCCAGCAGCCAGGCCCGAGCGGATAGCACAGATACGCAGTATTTT.